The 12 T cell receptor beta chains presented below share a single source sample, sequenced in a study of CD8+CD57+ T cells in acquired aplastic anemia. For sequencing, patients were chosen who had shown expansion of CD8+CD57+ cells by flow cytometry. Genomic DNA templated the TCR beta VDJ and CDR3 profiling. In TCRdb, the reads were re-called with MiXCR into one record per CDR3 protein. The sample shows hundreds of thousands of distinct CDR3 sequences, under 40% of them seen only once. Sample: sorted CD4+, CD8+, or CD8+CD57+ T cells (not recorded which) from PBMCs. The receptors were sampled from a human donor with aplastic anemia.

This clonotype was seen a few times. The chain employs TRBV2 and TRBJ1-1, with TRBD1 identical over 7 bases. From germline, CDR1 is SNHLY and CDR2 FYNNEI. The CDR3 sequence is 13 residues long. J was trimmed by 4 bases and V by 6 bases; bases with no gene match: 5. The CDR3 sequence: CASSTGDSTEAFF. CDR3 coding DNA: TGTGCCAGCAGCACAGGGGACAGCACTGAAGCTTTCTTT.

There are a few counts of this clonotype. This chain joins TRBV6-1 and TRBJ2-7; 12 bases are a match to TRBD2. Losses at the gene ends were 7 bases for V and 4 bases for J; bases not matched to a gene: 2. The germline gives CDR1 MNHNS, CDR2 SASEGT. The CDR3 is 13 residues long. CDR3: CASTGLAGYEQYF. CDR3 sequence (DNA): TGTGCCAGCACTGGACTAGCGGGGTACGAGCAGTACTTC.

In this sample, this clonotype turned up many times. CDR3 bases: TGTGCCAGCAGTAACGCCGGGCCCGAATATGGCTACACCTTC. Encoded protein: CASSNAGPEYGYTF. This chain uses TRBV6-5 with TRBJ1-2; D remains ambiguous. V was cut by 5 bases and J by 5 bases, with 15 bases left in between. This CDR3 spans 14 amino acids. Germline V lookup: CDR1 MNHEY, CDR2 SVGAGI.

CDR3 bases: TGTGCCAGTAGTGTAAGGGAAACAGATACGCAGTATTTT. This sequence encodes CASSVRETDTQYF. The chain uses TRBV19 and TRBJ2-3, with D uncertain. Germline V gene sequence: CDR1 LNHDA, CDR2 SQIVND (reference sequence). Trimming shortened V by 5 bases and J by 3 bases, and 9 bases separated the two germline ends. The CDR3 is 13 amino acids.

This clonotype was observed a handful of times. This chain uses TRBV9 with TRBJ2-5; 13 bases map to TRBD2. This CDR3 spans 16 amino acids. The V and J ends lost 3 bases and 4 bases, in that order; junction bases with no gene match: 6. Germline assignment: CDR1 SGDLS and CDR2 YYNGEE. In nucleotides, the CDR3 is TGTGCCAGCAGCGGAGAACTAGCGGGGGGGCGAGAGACCCAGTACTTC. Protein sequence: CASSGELAGGRETQYF.

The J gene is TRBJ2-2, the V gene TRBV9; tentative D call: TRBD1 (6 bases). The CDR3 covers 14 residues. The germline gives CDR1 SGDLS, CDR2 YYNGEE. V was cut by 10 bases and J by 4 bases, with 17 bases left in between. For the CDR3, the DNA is TGTGCCTGGAGTGGCAGCAGGGGCACCGGGGAGCTGTTTTTT. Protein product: CAWSGSRGTGELFF.

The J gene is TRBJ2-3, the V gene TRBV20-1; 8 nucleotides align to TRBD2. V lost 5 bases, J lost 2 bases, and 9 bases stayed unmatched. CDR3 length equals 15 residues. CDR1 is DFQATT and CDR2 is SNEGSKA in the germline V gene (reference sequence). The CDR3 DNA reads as TGCAGTGCTCGAACCATAGCGGGGTCCACAGATACGCAGTATTTT. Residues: CSARTIAGSTDTQYF.

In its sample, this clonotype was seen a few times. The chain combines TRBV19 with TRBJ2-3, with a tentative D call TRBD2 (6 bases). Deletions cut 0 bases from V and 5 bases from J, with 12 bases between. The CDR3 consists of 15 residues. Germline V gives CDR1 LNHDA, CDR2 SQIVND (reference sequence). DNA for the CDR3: TGTGCCAGTAGTATAGAGCCGGGAGATCAAGATACGCAGTATTTT. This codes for CASSIEPGDQDTQYF.

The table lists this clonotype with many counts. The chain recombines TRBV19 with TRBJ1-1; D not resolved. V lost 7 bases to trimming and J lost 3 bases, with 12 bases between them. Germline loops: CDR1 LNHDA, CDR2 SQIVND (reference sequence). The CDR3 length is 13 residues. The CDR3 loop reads CASTVEQYTEAFF. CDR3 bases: TGTGCCAGTACCGTAGAACAGTACACTGAAGCTTTCTTT.

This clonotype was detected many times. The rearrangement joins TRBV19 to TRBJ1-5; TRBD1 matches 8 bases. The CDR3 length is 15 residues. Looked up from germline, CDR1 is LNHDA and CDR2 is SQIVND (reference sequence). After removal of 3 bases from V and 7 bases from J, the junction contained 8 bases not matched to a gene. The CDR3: CASSILGTGDQPQHF. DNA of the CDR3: TGTGCCAGTAGTATCTTAGGGACAGGAGACCAGCCCCAGCATTTT.

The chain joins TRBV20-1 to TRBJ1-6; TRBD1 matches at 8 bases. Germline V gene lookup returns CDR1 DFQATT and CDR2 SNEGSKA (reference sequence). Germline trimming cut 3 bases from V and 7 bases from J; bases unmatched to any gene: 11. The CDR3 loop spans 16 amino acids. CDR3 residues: CSASGIEDRDNSPLHF. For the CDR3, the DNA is TGCAGTGCTAGCGGAATTGAGGACAGGGACAATTCACCCCTCCACTTT.

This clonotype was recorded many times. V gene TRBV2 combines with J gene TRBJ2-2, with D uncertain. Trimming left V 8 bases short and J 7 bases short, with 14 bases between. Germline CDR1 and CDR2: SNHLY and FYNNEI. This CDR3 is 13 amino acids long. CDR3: CASHPSSSGELFF. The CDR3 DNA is TGTGCCAGCCACCCCTCCTCGAGCGGGGAGCTGTTTTTT. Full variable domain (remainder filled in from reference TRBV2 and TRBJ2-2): EPEVTQTPSHQVTQMGQEVILRCVPISNHLYFYWYRQILGQKVEFLVSFYNNEISEKSEIFDDQFSVERPDGSNFTLKIRSTKLEDSAMYFCASHPSSSGELFFGEGSRLTVL.